Each of the 12 T cell receptor beta chains below was sequenced from the same sample in a study of cytomegalovirus exposure and HLA in healthy donors. Amplification used 60 Vbeta primers and 13 Jbeta primers. Using immunoSEQ multiplex PCR, the repertoire was profiled, and TCRdb retains in-frame clones only, with some absent. The table records about 97,000 clones, around 85% of them present only once. Sequencing was performed on PBMCs. All receptors derive from a man aged 25-45 years in good health and CMV-seronegative.

The chain recombines TRBV28 with TRBJ1-2; the D is unclear. The length of the CDR3 is 13 residues. V lost 3 bases to trimming and J lost 4 bases, with 9 bases between them. Looked up from germline, CDR1 is MDHEN and CDR2 is SYDVKM. CDR3 sequence (DNA): TGTGCCAGCAGTTTCGAGGGTATCTATGGCTACACCTTC. It translates to CASSFEGIYGYTF.

This chain joins TRBV5-4 and TRBJ2-1; D is perhaps TRBD2 (5 bases). This CDR3 region has 15 residues. The germline V and J ends were trimmed by 0 bases and 5 bases, with 12 bases remaining between them. Per the germline V gene, CDR1 is SGHNT and CDR2 is YYREEE (reference sequence). CDR3 protein: CASSLVRPGNNEQFF. In DNA form, the CDR3 reads TGTGCCAGCAGCTTGGTCCGCCCGGGGAACAATGAGCAGTTCTTC.

The chain uses TRBV28 and TRBJ2-7; unclear D gene. CDR3 length: 12 amino acids. The germline gives CDR1 MDHEN, CDR2 SYDVKM. Between the trimmed V and J ends, which lost 6 bases and 4 bases, there was a span of 10 bases. As DNA, the CDR3 is TGTGCCAGCAGGGGTCTAGAGTACGAGCAGTACTTC. This gives the protein CASRGLEYEQYF.

The CDR3 loop is CASSTTHGTSVRGANVLTF. The CDR3 DNA reads TGTGCCAGCAGCACCACTCACGGGACTAGCGTTAGAGGGGCCAACGTCCTGACTTTC. The chain has TRBV9 and TRBJ2-6; 10 bases fit TRBD2. The CDR3 runs 19 residues. From germline, CDR1 is SGDLS and CDR2 YYNGEE. Trimming at V came to 4 bases and at J to 4 bases, leaving 14 bases not matched to a gene.

CDR3 protein: CATSSYRGANEKLFF. CDR3 coding DNA: TGTGCCACCAGCAGCTACAGGGGGGCTAATGAAAAACTGTTTTTT. J is TRBJ1-4 and V is TRBV15, with TRBD1 matching over 8 bases. Germline assignment: CDR1 LNHNV and CDR2 YYDKDF (reference sequence). V was clipped by 3 bases and J by 3 bases; unmatched bases: 3. The CDR3 totals 15 residues.

The rearrangement uses TRBV4-1 and TRBJ2-5; TRBD1 is a possible D gene (6 bases). Deletions cut 0 bases from V and 2 bases from J, with 16 bases between. Germline V gene lookup returns CDR1 MGHRA and CDR2 YSYEKL. This CDR3 is 17 amino acids long. The CDR3 DNA sequence: TGCGCCAGCAGCCAAGATTCTTCGGCAGGGGCACAAGAGACCCAGTACTTC. It encodes CASSQDSSAGAQETQYF.

The rearrangement uses TRBV6-1 and TRBJ2-1; 8 positions agree with TRBD2. Trimming at V came to 11 bases and at J to 0 bases, leaving 6 bases not matched to a gene. CDR3 length equals 14 residues. From germline, CDR1 is MNHNS and CDR2 SASEGT. CDR3 nucleotide sequence: TGTGCCTGCGGGAGGCCGAGCTCCTACAATGAGCAGTTCTTC. It yields the protein CACGRPSSYNEQFF.

The rearrangement joins TRBV4-1 to TRBJ2-1; D unclear. Per germline, CDR1 MGHRA and CDR2 YSYEKL. The CDR3 runs 13 residues. Trimming removed 1 base from V and 5 bases from J, with 6 bases in between. The DNA for the CDR3 is TGCGCCAGCAGCCAAGTCCTCGACAATGAGCAGTTCTTC. This codes for CASSQVLDNEQFF.

This sequence joins TRBV10-3 and TRBJ1-6; perhaps TRBD1 as D (6 bases). The CDR3 has 13 residues. Trimming cost V 6 bases and J 5 bases, with 8 bases left between them. The germline V gene has CDR1 ENHRY and CDR2 SYGVKD. CDR3: CAISQGNNSPLHF. CDR3 DNA: TGTGCCATCAGCCAGGGGAATAATTCACCCCTCCACTTT.

The chain is built from TRBV5-1 and TRBJ2-2; no reliable D call. Trimming stripped 5 bases from V and 0 bases from J, with 8 bases between. Germline V lookup: CDR1 SGHRS, CDR2 YFSETQ. The CDR3 extends over 14 amino acids. CDR3 region: CASRPQSNTGELFF. The CDR3 DNA reads TGCGCCAGCAGACCCCAGTCGAACACCGGGGAGCTGTTTTTT.

The chain couples TRBV5-4 to TRBJ2-1; D is unresolved. Trimming stripped 0 bases from V and 1 base from J, with 2 bases between. From germline, CDR1 is SGHNT and CDR2 YYREEE (reference sequence). This CDR3 has 13 residues. The CDR3 DNA reads TGTGCCAGCAGCTTGGCGTCCTACAATGAGCAGTTCTTC. Protein sequence: CASSLASYNEQFF. Looking up the rest from reference TRBV5-4 and TRBJ2-1 gives the full variable domain: ETGVTQSPTHLIKTRGQQVTLRCSSQSGHNTVSWYQQALGQGPQFIFQYYREEENGRGNFPPRFSGLQFPNYSSELNVNALELDDSALYLCASSLASYNEQFFGPGTRLTVL.

The chain carries TRBV18 and TRBJ2-5; D not resolved. CDR3 length: 13 residues. Between the trimmed V and J ends, which lost 10 bases and 4 bases, there was a span of 16 bases. CDR1 KGHSH and CDR2 LQKENI come from the germline V gene. The CDR3, as DNA: TGTGCCACCTACTTTAGTGTTGGAGAGACCCAGTACTTC. This sequence encodes CATYFSVGETQYF.